This TCR beta chain was retrieved from a study of cytomegalovirus exposure and HLA in healthy donors. On the study more broadly: From 150 million to 200 million T cells, an earlier analysis saw 120 million or so unique TCR beta sequences. Points from the study as a whole: Earlier findings revealed that most TCR beta V segments proved productive either about 90% or about 30% of the time.

The primer mix had 60 Vbeta and 13 Jbeta primers. Method: immunoSEQ multiplex PCR; TCRdb's copy keeps in-frame clones and lacks some. The sample has about 220,000 clones; 82% are singletons. The donors were healthy bone marrow donors. Notes on this clone: The antigen remains undetermined.

The length of the CDR3 is 16 residues. The germline gives CDR1 LNHDA, CDR2 SQIVND (reference sequence). V shed 0 bases, J shed 8 bases, and the junction held 7 bases outside the gene matches. The chain employs TRBV19 and TRBJ2-1; TRBD2 matches 10 bases. What was sequenced was PBMCs. This clonotype originated in a middle-aged man in good health and CMV-seropositive. CDR3 in DNA: TGTGCCAGTAGTATAGATCCGGCTAGCGGGAGCGATGAGCAGTTCTTC. This translates into CASSIDPASGSDEQFF. Drawing the rest from reference TRBV19 and TRBJ2-1, the complete variable domain is DGGITQSPKYLFRKEGQNVTLSCEQNLNHDAMYWYRQDPGQGLRLIYYSQIVNDFQKGDIAEGYSVSREKKESFPLTVTSAQKNPTAFYLCASSIDPASGSDEQFFGPGTRLTVL.